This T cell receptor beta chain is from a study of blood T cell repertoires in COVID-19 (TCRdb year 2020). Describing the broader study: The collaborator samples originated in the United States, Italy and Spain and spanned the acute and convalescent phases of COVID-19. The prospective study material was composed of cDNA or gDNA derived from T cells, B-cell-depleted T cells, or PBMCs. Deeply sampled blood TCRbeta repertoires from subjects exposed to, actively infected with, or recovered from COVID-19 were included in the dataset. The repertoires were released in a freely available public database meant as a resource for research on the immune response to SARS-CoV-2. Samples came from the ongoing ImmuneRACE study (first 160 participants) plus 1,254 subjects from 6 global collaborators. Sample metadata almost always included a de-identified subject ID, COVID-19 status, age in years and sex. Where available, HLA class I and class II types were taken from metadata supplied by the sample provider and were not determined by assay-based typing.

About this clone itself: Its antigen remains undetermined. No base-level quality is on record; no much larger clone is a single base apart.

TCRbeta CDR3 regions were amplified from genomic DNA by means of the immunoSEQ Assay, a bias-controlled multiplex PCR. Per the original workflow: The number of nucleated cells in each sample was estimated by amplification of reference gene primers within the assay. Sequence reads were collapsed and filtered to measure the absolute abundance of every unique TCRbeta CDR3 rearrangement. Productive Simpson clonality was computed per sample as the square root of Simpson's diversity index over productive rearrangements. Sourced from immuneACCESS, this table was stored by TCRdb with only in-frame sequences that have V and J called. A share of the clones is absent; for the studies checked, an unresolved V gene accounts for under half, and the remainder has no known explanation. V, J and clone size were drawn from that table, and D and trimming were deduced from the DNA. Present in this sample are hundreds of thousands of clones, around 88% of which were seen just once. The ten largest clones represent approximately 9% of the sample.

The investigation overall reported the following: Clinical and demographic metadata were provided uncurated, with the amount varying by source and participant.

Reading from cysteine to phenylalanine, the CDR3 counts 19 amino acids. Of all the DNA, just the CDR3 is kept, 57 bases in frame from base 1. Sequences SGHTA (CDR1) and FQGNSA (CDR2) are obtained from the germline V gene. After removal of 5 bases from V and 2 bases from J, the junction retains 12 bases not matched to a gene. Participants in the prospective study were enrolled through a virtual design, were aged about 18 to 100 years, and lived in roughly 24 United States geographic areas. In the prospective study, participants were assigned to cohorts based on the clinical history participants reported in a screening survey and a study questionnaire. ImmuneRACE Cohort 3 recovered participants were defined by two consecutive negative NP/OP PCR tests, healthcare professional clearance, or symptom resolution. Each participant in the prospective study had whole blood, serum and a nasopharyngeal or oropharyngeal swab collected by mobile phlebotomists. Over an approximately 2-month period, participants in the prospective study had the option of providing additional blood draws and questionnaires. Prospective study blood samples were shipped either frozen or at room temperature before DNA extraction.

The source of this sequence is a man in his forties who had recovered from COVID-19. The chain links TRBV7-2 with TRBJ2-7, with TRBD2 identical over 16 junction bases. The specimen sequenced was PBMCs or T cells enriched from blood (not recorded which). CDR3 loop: CASSTPPGLAGGRPYEQYF. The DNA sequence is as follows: TGTGCCAGCAGCACGCCACCGGGACTAGCGGGAGGGCGGCCCTACGAGCAGTACTTC.